A single sample is the source of the 15 T cell receptor beta chains below, sequenced in a study of read filtering for tumor transcriptome and immune sequencing. The library was built from about 0.4 ug RNA with molecular barcoded adaptors for alpha/delta and beta/gamma chains. MiXCR was run by TCRdb on the reads, yielding one entry per CDR3 protein. Altogether approximately 5,000 distinct CDR3 sequences are present, 20% to 25% being singletons, with the ten largest covering around 24%. The sequencing input was a population of CD138-negative cells sorted from bone marrow. The source of these receptors is a donor aged 40 or older with multiple myeloma.

This clonotype is medium-sized (0.01 to 0.1%) by share. The rearrangement links TRBV2 to TRBJ2-5, with 11 bases lining up with TRBD2. V lost 6 bases and J lost 1; bases outside the gene matches: 4. This CDR3 region has 15 residues. Germline assignment: CDR1 SNHLY and CDR2 FYNNEI. The CDR3 loop reads CASRGTSGAQETQYF. CDR3 DNA: TGTGCCAGCAGGGGGACTAGCGGAGCCCAAGAGACCCAGTACTTC.

Within the sample, this clonotype is medium-sized. The rearrangement joins TRBV18 to TRBJ2-1; 7 nucleotides agree with TRBD2. V trimming: 2 bases; J trimming: 3 bases; junction bases outside the gene matches: 1. This CDR3 is 14 amino acids long. Germline CDR1 and CDR2: KGHSH and LQKENI. CDR3 in amino acids: CASSPERDYNEQFF. The CDR3 coding sequence is TGTGCCAGCTCACCAGAGCGGGACTACAATGAGCAGTTCTTC.

Many counts were recorded for this clonotype. This sequence joins TRBV29-1 and TRBJ2-5; D unresolved. Germline CDR1 SQVTM, CDR2 ANQGSEA. The CDR3 extends over 14 amino acids. V dropped 1 base and J dropped 5 bases, with 14 bases sitting between them. This chain's CDR3 is CSVEASLEGETQYF. In nucleotides, the CDR3 is TGCAGCGTTGAAGCTTCGCTCGAAGGGGAGACCCAGTACTTC.

A remark on this clonotype: The junction departs from the called germline gene at one end, perhaps through a read error. This chain connects TRBV6-1 to TRBJ2-4; possible D gene TRBD1, 6 bases. Germline V gene data show CDR1 as MNHNS and CDR2 as SASEGT. The CDR3 is made up of 16 amino acids. Here the CDR3 DNA reads TGTGCCTGCAGTGAAGATTGGACAGTCGCCAAAAACATTCAGTACTTC. The encoded protein is CACSEDWTVAKNIQYF.

This clonotype is labeled medium-sized. The chain is built from TRBV12-3 or TRBV12-4 and TRBJ2-3; TRBD2 matches 7 bases. The length of the CDR3 is 15 residues. Trimming at V came to 4 bases and at J to 2 bases, leaving 6 bases not matched to a gene. CDR3: CASSSTSVYTDTQYF. In DNA form, the CDR3 reads TGTGCCAGCAGTTCTACTAGCGTTTACACAGATACGCAGTATTTT.

This clonotype was picked up one time. The conserved final phenylalanine or tryptophan is absent from the CDR3, which likely points to a read error. The chain has TRBV5-4 and TRBJ2-5, with D possibly TRBD2 on 6 matching bases. Germline-derived CDR1 and CDR2 are SGHNT and YYREEE (reference sequence). CDR3 length equals 14 residues. CDR3 in DNA: TGCGCCAGCAGCTTGGACCGGGAGTGGGTGACCCAGTACCTC. This sequence encodes CASSLDREWVTQYL.

Ten or more counts support this clonotype. This chain uses TRBV20-1 with TRBJ2-7; D not resolved. Germline CDR1 DFQATT, CDR2 SNEGSKA (reference sequence). Trimming left V 7 bases short and J 2 bases short, with 15 bases between. The CDR3 totals 13 residues. The DNA of the CDR3 is TGCAGTGTTTCCGTAGCAGCAACCTACGAGCAGTACTTC. This encodes CSVSVAATYEQYF.

This clonotype is medium-sized by share. The chain couples TRBV3-1 to TRBJ1-1; D is ambiguous. Germline CDR1 is LGHDT and CDR2 is YNNKEL (reference sequence). V shed 2 bases and J shed 3 bases, with 10 bases lying between them. The CDR3 covers 14 residues. Here the CDR3 reads CASSQIYRDTEAFF. The DNA for the CDR3 is TGTGCCAGCAGCCAAATTTATAGAGACACTGAAGCTTTCTTT.

This clonotype was found many times. The V gene is TRBV30, the J gene TRBJ2-5; the D call may be TRBD1 or TRBD2 (5 bases each). V was pared by 2 bases and J by 4 bases, with 17 bases between. Looked up from germline, CDR1 is GTSNPN and CDR2 is SVGIG (reference sequence). CDR3 size: 15 residues. The CDR3 DNA follows: TGTGCCTGGAGTCCCCTGGGGGTTCGCGGAGAGACCCAGTACTTC. Residues: CAWSPLGVRGETQYF.

In this sample, this clonotype turned up a few times. The J gene is TRBJ2-5, the V gene TRBV20-1; D possibly corresponds to TRBD1 (5 bases). Trimming left V 2 bases short and J 4 bases short, with 14 bases between. In germline, CDR1 is DFQATT, CDR2 SNEGSKA (reference sequence). The CDR3 has 14 amino acids. The CDR3 reads CSARSWTLGETQYF. CDR3 sequence (DNA): TGCAGTGCTAGATCATGGACACTCGGAGAGACCCAGTACTTC.

At least ten counts were recorded for this clonotype. The chain uses TRBV28 and TRBJ2-7; maybe TRBD2 (6 bases). Trimming stripped 5 bases from V and 4 bases from J, with 18 bases between. In germline, CDR1 is MDHEN, CDR2 SYDVKM. This CDR3 has 15 amino acids. The chain's CDR3 is CASSALGSGNYEQYF. CDR3 nucleotides: TGTGCCAGCAGTGCCCTCGGGAGCGGAAATTACGAGCAGTACTTC. The full variable domain, in which reference TRBV28 and TRBJ2-7 provide the parts outside the CDR3, is DVKVTQSSRYLVKRTGEKVFLECVQDMDHENMFWYRQDPGLGLRLIYFSYDVKMKEKGDIPEGYSVSREKKERFSLILESASTNQTSMYLCASSALGSGNYEQYFGPGTRLTVT.

This clonotype is termed medium-sized (0.01 to 0.1%). This rearrangement joins TRBV7-2 to TRBJ2-1; unclear D gene. Trimming removed 4 bases at V and 5 bases at J, with 21 bases between. The CDR3 loop spans 17 amino acids. Germline values: CDR1 SGHTA, CDR2 FQGNSA. The CDR3: CASSSRPSPLPNNEQFF. The CDR3 region has the DNA TGTGCCAGCAGCTCCCGACCGTCGCCTCTACCTAACAATGAGCAGTTCTTC.

Ten or more counts support this clonotype. CDR3 in amino acids: CSVDGGENTLEQYF. CDR3 nucleotides: TGCAGCGTTGATGGGGGCGAGAATACCTTGGAGCAGTACTTC. The J gene is TRBJ2-7, the V gene TRBV29-1; a possible D gene is TRBD1 (6 bases). This CDR3 is built from 14 residues. In germline, CDR1 is SQVTM, CDR2 ANQGSEA. With 3 bases removed from V and 7 bases from J, the gap between germline ends came to 19 bases.

Relative to its sample, this clonotype is large (0.1 to 1%). This chain joins TRBV28 and TRBJ2-1; 7 bases line up with TRBD2. The CDR3 extends over 17 amino acids. Germline CDR1 reads MDHEN; CDR2 reads SYDVKM. V lost 6 bases and J lost 4; bases outside the gene matches: 15. CDR3 amino acids: CASSPTLGRESYNEQFF. The CDR3 DNA follows: TGTGCCAGCAGCCCCACCTTAGGGCGGGAGTCATACAATGAGCAGTTCTTC.

By its share, this clonotype is medium-sized. This chain uses TRBV2 with TRBJ2-2; TRBD2 agrees at 7 bases. Germline CDR1 SNHLY, CDR2 FYNNEI. V shed 2 bases, J shed 3 bases, and the junction held 3 bases outside the gene matches. This CDR3 contains 15 residues. As DNA, the CDR3 is TGTGCCAGCAGTGAAAGCACTAGCGACACCGGGGAGCTGTTTTTT. The encoded protein is CASSESTSDTGELFF.